This entry is about one TCR beta chain. Its cognate antigen is unknown. The junction departs from the called germline gene at one end, perhaps through a read error. This sample stems from a study of molecular identifiers for immune sequencing clone quantification. Study-level background: Four of five RNA aliquots from roughly 21,000 or 96,000 naive CD8 T cells were sequenced.

In preparing bulk TCR libraries, previously described methods and listed TCR primers were used. TCRdb ran MiXCR on the PCR reads and lists one entry per CDR3 protein. In the table there are more than 450,000 distinct CDR3 sequences, 20% to 25% of which are singletons. Germline CDR1 and CDR2: SGHRS and YFSETQ. The CDR3 is 11 residues long. The authors sorted naive CD8 T cells as CD8+CD4-CCR7+CD45RA+. Whole-study findings and limits: In naive cells, clones above 20 RNA copies held under 1% of molecules, whereas in effector cells they held over 99%.

The J gene is TRBJ2-2, the V gene TRBV5-1; D is uncertain. The TCR sequence derives from a human donor in good health. Some libraries in this study had Jurkat cell RNA spiked in. The sample was naive CD8+ T cells from blood, with Jurkat cell RNA spiked in. As to subset: FACS-sorted CD8+CD4-CCR7+CD45RA+ naive T cells. The CDR3 loop is CASTNTVELFF. CDR3 bases: TGCGCCAGCACCAACACCGTGGAGCTGTTTTTT.